Listed below are T cell receptor beta chains from one sample, sequenced in a study of cytomegalovirus exposure and HLA in healthy donors. Generated by immunoSEQ multiplex PCR, the TCRdb table keeps only in-frame clones and is missing some. Among 100,000 to 120,000 clones, 85% to 90% were seen once, and the ten largest hold 3% to 4%. The sequencing input was PBMCs. These receptors were taken from a woman between 18 and 29 years old in good health and CMV-seropositive. Each CDR3 is given with its conserved first and last residue. D genes are given only for firm matches. Some rows have no size entry. The others give once, few or many, or a class for an expanded clone.

>NA|NA|TRBV29-1|TRBJ1-1
CSSSEAFF
TGCAGCTCTAGTGAAGCTTTCTTT
>NA|once|TRBV11-3|TRBJ1-2
CASSSTRRAGYTF
TGTGCCAGCAGTTCAACAAGGAGAGCCGGCTACACCTTC
>TRBD1|NA|TRBV28|TRBJ2-3
CASSRGGQGAYTQYF
TGTGCCAGCAGTCGAGGCGGACAGGGGGCGTATACGCAGTATTTT
>NA|NA|TRBV5-1|TRBJ1-1
CASKETGGTEAFF
TGCGCCAGCAAAGAGACGGGGGGCACTGAAGCTTTCTTT
>TRBD1|NA|TRBV5-4|TRBJ2-7
CASSLGDRDYEQYF
TGTGCCAGCAGCCTTGGGGACAGAGACTACGAGCAGTACTTC
>NA|NA|TRBV28|TRBJ2-7
CASSLSRGGEQYF
TGTGCCAGCAGTTTATCCAGAGGGGGCGAGCAGTACTTC
>TRBD1|NA|TRBV28|TRBJ2-7
CASNSWTGVHEQYF
TGTGCCAGCAATTCGTGGACAGGGGTCCACGAGCAGTACTTC
>NA|NA|TRBV10-3|TRBJ1-1
CAISSQGNTEAFF
TGTGCCATCAGTTCCCAGGGGAACACTGAAGCTTTCTTT
>NA|NA|TRBV19|TRBJ2-2
CASSIARGTGELFF
TGTGCCAGTAGTATAGCCAGGGGAACCGGGGAGCTGTTTTTT
>TRBD1|NA|TRBV7-9|TRBJ1-2
CASSLGDSYGYTF
TGTGCCAGCAGCTTAGGGGACAGCTATGGCTACACCTTC
>NA|NA|TRBV28|TRBJ2-3
CASSSGLDTQYF
TGTGCCAGCAGTTCGGGACTGGATACGCAGTATTTT
>TRBD2|NA|TRBV5-1|TRBJ2-3
CASRTGGSTSDTQYF
TGCGCCAGCAGAACGGGCGGGAGCACTTCAGATACGCAGTATTTT
>NA|NA|TRBV19|TRBJ1-2
CASWGQGYGYTF
TGTGCCAGCTGGGGACAAGGCTATGGCTACACCTTC
>TRBD2|many|TRBV28|TRBJ2-1
CASSPLEAGDHNEQFF
TGTGCCAGCAGCCCCCTTGAAGCGGGGGATCACAATGAGCAGTTCTTC
>NA|NA|TRBV28|TRBJ2-7
CASSTTGIEQYF
TGTGCCAGCAGCACCACAGGGATCGAGCAGTACTTC
>NA|NA|TRBV4-1|TRBJ2-3
CASSAGGGADTQYF
TGCGCCAGCAGCGCCGGGGGAGGCGCAGATACGCAGTATTTT
>NA|NA|TRBV11-1|TRBJ2-3
CASSLSSGGVTDTQYF
TGTGCCAGCAGCTTAAGTTCCGGGGGTGTAACAGATACGCAGTATTTT
>NA|NA|TRBV10-3|TRBJ1-2
CATESGTNYGYTF
TGTGCCACTGAGAGCGGGACTAACTATGGCTACACCTTC
>NA|NA|TRBV5-1|TRBJ2-1
CASSGLEGYNEQFF
TGCGCCAGCAGCGGACTTGAGGGTTACAATGAGCAGTTCTTC
>TRBD1|NA|TRBV19|TRBJ1-5
CASSTQGAGNQPQHF
TGTGCCAGTAGCACCCAGGGGGCCGGCAATCAGCCCCAGCATTTT
>TRBD1|NA|TRBV27|TRBJ1-1
CASSMGQGAGAFF
TGTGCCAGCAGTATGGGACAGGGGGCTGGTGCTTTCTTT
>NA|NA|TRBV6-1|TRBJ2-7
CASSLTDSNFYEQYF
TGTGCCAGCAGTTTAACTGACAGTAATTTCTACGAGCAGTACTTC
>NA|NA|TRBV7-9|TRBJ2-5
CASSSGARRETQYF
TGTGCCAGCAGTTCTGGGGCGCGACGGGAGACCCAGTACTTC
>TRBD1|once|TRBV29-1|TRBJ1-4
CSVAGTATNEKLFF
TGCAGCGTAGCCGGGACAGCGACTAATGAAAAACTGTTTTTT
>TRBD2|NA|TRBV2|TRBJ2-1
CASSRDYYNEQFF
TGTGCCAGCAGTCGGGACTATTACAATGAGCAGTTCTTC
>NA|NA|TRBV28|TRBJ2-1
CASSLLVSLSYNEQFF
TGTGCCAGCAGTTTATTAGTATCACTCTCCTACAATGAGCAGTTCTTC
>TRBD2|NA|TRBV6-6|TRBJ2-5
CASSLGLAGVETQYF
TGTGCCAGCAGCCTTGGACTAGCGGGGGTAGAGACCCAGTACTTC
>NA|NA|TRBV6-6|TRBJ2-5
CASSYSRQIQETQYF
TGTGCCAGCAGTTACTCGAGGCAAATCCAAGAGACCCAGTACTTC
>NA|NA|TRBV6-5|TRBJ1-1
CASSGAPQGTEAFF
TGTGCCAGCAGTGGGGCTCCGCAAGGAACTGAAGCTTTCTTT
>TRBD2|NA|TRBV6-5|TRBJ2-1
CASRPGGGPNEQFF
TGTGCCAGCAGACCCGGGGGGGGGCCGAATGAGCAGTTCTTC
>NA|NA|TRBV28|TRBJ1-3
CASSLGALDTIYF
TGTGCCAGCAGTTTGGGGGCTTTGGACACCATATATTTT
>NA|NA|TRBV5-6|TRBJ2-7
CASSLWGTTYEQYF
TGTGCCAGCAGCTTGTGGGGCACAACCTACGAGCAGTACTTC
>TRBD2|NA|TRBV6-5|TRBJ2-7
CASSPGLVPSYEQYF
TGTGCCAGCAGCCCCGGACTAGTTCCGTCCTACGAGCAGTACTTC
>NA|once|TRBV29-1|TRBJ2-2
CSGSIQGRFAGELFF
TGCAGCGGATCGATACAGGGGAGGTTCGCCGGGGAGCTGTTTTTT
>TRBD2|NA|TRBV19|TRBJ2-7
CASSFGLAQTYEQYF
TGTGCCAGTAGTTTCGGACTAGCGCAGACCTACGAGCAGTACTTC
>NA|NA|TRBV7-8|TRBJ2-5
CASSLAASRVETQYF
TGTGCCAGCAGCTTAGCAGCTTCCAGGGTAGAGACCCAGTACTTC